The 29 T cell receptor beta chains below were found in one sample sequenced in a study of blood T cell repertoires in COVID-19. Sequencing used immunoSEQ multiplex PCR; TCRdb keeps in-frame clones, though not all of them. The sample contains 200,000 to 300,000 clones, 70% to 90% of which appear only once. The sample was PBMCs or T cells enriched from blood (not recorded which). These TCRs come from a woman in her forties with acute COVID-19.

V usage is TRBV11-2 and J usage is TRBJ2-3; a weak D match, TRBD2 (6 bases). This CDR3 region has 15 residues. In germline, CDR1 is SGHAT, CDR2 FQNNGV. Trimming shortened V by 4 bases and J by 1 base, and 12 bases separated the two germline ends. CDR3 DNA: TGTGCCAGCAGCTCCTGGGGGGAGGGCACAGATACGCAGTATTTT. This gives the protein CASSSWGEGTDTQYF.

The V call is TRBV7-9, the J call TRBJ2-7, with 11 bases lining up with TRBD2. CDR1 and CDR2 (germline): SEHNR, FQNEAQ (reference sequence). The junction had 7 bases not matched to a gene; V was cut back by 5 bases and J by 7 bases. The CDR3 is 14 residues long. The CDR3 nucleotides are TGTGCCAGCAGCCCAACTAGCGGGGGTAGAGAGCAGTACTTC. Its translation is CASSPTSGGREQYF.

In DNA, the CDR3 is TGTGCCAGTAGTATTTCCGACTATGGCTACACCTTC. Translating it yields CASSISDYGYTF. The chain couples TRBV19 to TRBJ1-2; D is ambiguous. V was shortened by 3 bases and J by 3 bases, with 5 bases between the two germline ends. The CDR3 has 12 residues. CDR1 LNHDA and CDR2 SQIVND come from the germline V gene (reference sequence).

The chain has TRBV14 and TRBJ2-5; D possibly corresponds to TRBD2 (5 bases). The CDR3 spans 15 residues. The V end lost 4 bases, the J end lost 5 bases, and 17 bases lay between the germline ends. Germline CDR1 reads SGHDN; CDR2 reads FVKESK. This CDR3 is CASSPPGRIGETQYF. CDR3 nucleotides: TGTGCCAGCAGCCCGCCGGGGAGAATAGGCGAGACCCAGTACTTC.

This chain joins TRBV27 and TRBJ2-5, with D tentatively TRBD2 (6 bases). The CDR3 sequence is 13 residues long. The germline V gene has CDR1 MNHEY and CDR2 SMNVEV (reference sequence). The germline V and J ends were trimmed by 5 bases and 7 bases, with 14 bases remaining between them. The CDR3 sequence: CASSRRGIGTQYF. CDR3 nucleotide sequence: TGTGCCAGCAGTCGCCGGGGGATAGGGACCCAGTACTTC.

This clone came up once. The sample contains more than one DNA sequence encoding this CDR3. The chain couples TRBV27 to TRBJ1-6; 9 bases are shared with TRBD1. Per the germline V gene, CDR1 is MNHEY and CDR2 is SMNVEV (reference sequence). The CDR3 extends over 14 amino acids. V gave up 6 bases and J gave up 10 bases; unmatched junction bases: 7. DNA of the CDR3: TGTGCCAGCAGCCTTGACAGGGGGTACTCACCCCTCCACTTT. Its protein is CASSLDRGYSPLHF.

This chain joins TRBV29-1 and TRBJ1-2, with D perhaps TRBD1 (5 bases). The germline gives CDR1 SQVTM, CDR2 ANQGSEA. V shed 4 bases and J shed 4 bases, with 13 bases lying between them. The CDR3 is made up of 13 amino acids. CDR3 in amino acids: CSVVSGNAYGYTF. CDR3 sequence (DNA): TGCAGCGTTGTATCAGGGAATGCCTATGGCTACACCTTC.

This chain joins TRBV3-1 (or the pseudogene TRBV3-2) and TRBJ1-6, with D perhaps matching TRBD1 (5 bases). Germline lookup yields CDR1 LGHDT and CDR2 YNNKEL (reference sequence). Trimming cost V 10 bases and J 5 bases, with 21 bases left between them. There are 16 residues in the CDR3. The CDR3 nucleotides are TGTGCCACCAAAATTACAGGTGCTGTGGATAATTCACCCCTCCACTTT. Translating gives CATKITGAVDNSPLHF.

The chain combines TRBV6-5 with TRBJ1-4; no reliable D call. The CDR3 has 13 amino acids. CDR1 MNHEY and CDR2 SVGAGI come from the germline V gene. V lost 8 bases and J 2 bases, leaving 9 bases between the germline ends. The CDR3 region is CASGDFTNEKLFF. CDR3 coding DNA: TGTGCCAGCGGAGATTTCACTAATGAAAAACTGTTTTTT.

In regard to this clone: The same CDR3 is also encoded by other DNA sequences in this sample. The J gene is TRBJ2-1, the V gene TRBV15; 7 nucleotides line up with TRBD1. J was trimmed by 1 base and V by 5 bases; bases with no gene match: 8. The CDR3 spans 16 residues. Germline V gene data show CDR1 as LNHNV and CDR2 as YYDKDF (reference sequence). CDR3 region: CATSRSTGASYNEQFF. CDR3 bases: TGTGCCACCAGCCGTTCAACAGGGGCTTCCTACAATGAGCAGTTCTTC. The full variable domain, completed using reference TRBV15 and TRBJ2-1, is DAMVIQNPRYQVTQFGKPVTLSCSQTLNHNVMYWYQQKSSQAPKLLFHYYDKDFNNEADTPDNFQSRRPNTSFCFLDIRSPGLGDTAMYLCATSRSTGASYNEQFFGPGTRLTVL.

The V and J genes are TRBV5-1 and TRBJ2-7, with D hard to call. Germline V CDR1 and CDR2: SGHRS, YFSETQ. Trimming shortened V by 3 bases and J by 1 base, and 8 bases separated the two germline ends. The CDR3 contains 13 residues. CDR3 sequence reads: CASSSGSSYEQYF. DNA of the CDR3: TGCGCCAGCAGCTCCGGGTCTTCCTACGAGCAGTACTTC.

The V and J genes are TRBV5-4 and TRBJ2-5, with 9 bases that match TRBD2. The CDR3 consists of 14 residues. Germline CDR1 SGHNT, CDR2 YYREEE (reference sequence). V shed 4 bases, J shed 5 bases, and the junction held 6 bases outside the gene matches. The CDR3 sequence is CASSVSGRQETQYF. The CDR3 nucleotides read TGTGCCAGCAGCGTTAGCGGGAGACAGGAGACCCAGTACTTC.

This clone was observed a single time. This chain connects TRBV7-2 to TRBJ1-4, with 7 positions matching TRBD1. The V segment lost 5 bases and the J segment 6 bases; nucleotides outside the gene matches: 9. Germline CDR1 reads SGHTA; CDR2 reads FQGNSA. The CDR3 is made up of 15 amino acids. The CDR3 bases are TGTGCCAGCAGCGGGGGACGGGGACAGTATGAAAAACTGTTTTTT. Encoded protein: CASSGGRGQYEKLFF.

The chain recombines TRBV7-2 with TRBJ2-3; TRBD1 matches at 9 bases. This CDR3 region has 14 residues. Germline V lookup: CDR1 SGHTA, CDR2 FQGNSA. V was pared by 5 bases and J by 6 bases, with 6 bases of the junction left unmatched. CDR3 nucleotide sequence: TGTGCCAGCAGCCCAGGGGACAGGGCGGATACGCAGTATTTT. As protein: CASSPGDRADTQYF.

This sequence joins TRBV9 and TRBJ1-3; 7 bases line up with TRBD1. The CDR3 extends over 13 amino acids. V was pared by 4 bases and J by 8 bases, with 6 bases of the junction left unmatched. Germline loops: CDR1 SGDLS, CDR2 YYNGEE. CDR3 in amino acids: CASSFQGDDTIYF. The DNA for the CDR3 is TGTGCCAGCAGCTTTCAGGGGGATGACACCATATATTTT.

The chain employs TRBV6-2 or TRBV6-3 and TRBJ2-2, with D hard to call. Per germline, CDR1 MNHEY and CDR2 SVGEGT. Trimming shortened V by 0 bases and J by 4 bases, and 6 bases separated the two germline ends. CDR3 length: 14 residues. The CDR3 region is CASSYSFLTGELFF. The CDR3, as DNA: TGTGCCAGCAGTTACTCGTTCCTCACCGGGGAGCTGTTTTTT.

V and J are TRBV14 and TRBJ1-6, with D tentatively TRBD1 (6 bases). The CDR3 runs to 18 residues. CDR1 is SGHDN and CDR2 is FVKESK in the germline V gene. Trimming cost V 4 bases and J 10 bases, with 26 bases left between them. The CDR3 here is CASSPVAEVQGNLSPLHF. The CDR3 DNA is TGTGCCAGCAGCCCGGTAGCCGAAGTACAGGGTAACCTCTCACCCCTCCACTTT.

The gene calls are TRBV5-8 and TRBJ2-5, with TRBD2 identical over 10 bases. CDR3 length: 17 residues. CDR1 SGHTS and CDR2 YDEGEE come from the germline V gene. V lost 6 bases and J lost 1; bases outside the gene matches: 12. Here the CDR3 reads CASKMDLAGAPQETQYF. The CDR3 nucleotides are TGTGCCAGCAAAATGGACCTAGCGGGGGCCCCCCAAGAGACCCAGTACTTC.

This clone was seen a few times. The V gene is TRBV6-5, the J gene TRBJ1-4; D possibly corresponds to TRBD1 (6 bases). The length of the CDR3 is 15 residues. The V and J ends lost 4 bases and 3 bases respectively, with 12 bases between them. Germline CDR1 MNHEY, CDR2 SVGAGI. The chain's CDR3 is CASSLPAGANEKLFF. CDR3 coding DNA: TGTGCCAGCAGTTTACCAGCAGGGGCTAATGAAAAACTGTTTTTT.

The rearrangement links TRBV2 to TRBJ1-6; D gene ambiguous. Germline lookup yields CDR1 SNHLY and CDR2 FYNNEI. V was pared by 7 bases and J by 9 bases, with 13 bases between. The CDR3 is 13 residues long. The CDR3 sequence: CASTMDSGSPLHF. CDR3 DNA sequence: TGTGCCAGCACGATGGACTCGGGTTCACCCCTCCACTTT.

The CDR3, as DNA: TGTGCCAGCAGCGTAGAAGGGACAGGGACTGAAGCTTTCTTT. As protein: CASSVEGTGTEAFF. The V and J genes are TRBV9 and TRBJ1-1, with 9 bases aligning to TRBD1. The CDR3 has 14 amino acids. The germline gives CDR1 SGDLS, CDR2 YYNGEE. The trim removed 0 bases at V and 5 bases at J, leaving 2 bases unmatched.

V gene TRBV19 combines with J gene TRBJ1-2, with D possibly TRBD1 on 5 matching bases. The V gene's germline CDR1 is LNHDA and CDR2 SQIVND (reference sequence). The CDR3 extends over 14 amino acids. V was trimmed by 4 bases and J by 3 bases, leaving 12 bases between them. The CDR3 loop is CASSTTQVYYGYTF. The DNA for the CDR3 is TGTGCCAGTAGTACGACACAGGTCTACTATGGCTACACCTTC.

This rearrangement joins TRBV5-8 to TRBJ2-5; no reliable D call. Germline V gene lookup returns CDR1 SGHTS and CDR2 YDEGEE. The V end was cut by 2 bases, the J end by 4 bases, with 15 bases between. CDR3 size: 15 residues. This CDR3 is CASSFRSIVAETQYF. The DNA for the CDR3 is TGTGCCAGCAGCTTCCGAAGTATAGTTGCAGAGACCCAGTACTTC.

This clone was seen more than once but under ten times. The chain combines TRBV5-1 with TRBJ2-1; D perhaps matches TRBD1 (6 bases). V was pared by 1 base and J by 8 bases, with 16 bases between. The germline V gene encodes CDR1 SGHRS and CDR2 YFSETQ. The CDR3 sequence is 15 residues long. CDR3 residues: CASSLTDRIFDEQFF. The CDR3 DNA follows: TGCGCCAGCAGCTTGACGGACAGAATCTTCGATGAGCAGTTCTTC. Full variable domain (outside the CDR3, taken from reference TRBV5-1 and TRBJ2-1): KAGVTQTPRYLIKTRGQQVTLSCSPISGHRSVSWYQQTPGQGLQFLFEYFSETQRNKGNFPGRFSGRQFSNSRSEMNVSTLELGDSALYLCASSLTDRIFDEQFFGPGTRLTVL.

This clone was observed a handful of times. The V gene is TRBV4-3, the J gene TRBJ1-2, with 7 bases that match TRBD1. This CDR3 is built from 14 residues. The V segment lost 4 bases and the J segment 9 bases; nucleotides outside the gene matches: 11. Germline loops: CDR1 LGHNA, CDR2 YSLEER. The CDR3 DNA reads TGCGCCAGCAGCCCAGGGGGGACAGTTCGGAGCTACACCTTC. It is translated as CASSPGGTVRSYTF.

The V call is TRBV10-1, the J call TRBJ2-3, with TRBD2 as a possible D gene (7 bases). CDR1 is WNHNN and CDR2 is SYGVQD in the germline V gene (reference sequence). This CDR3 spans 15 amino acids. V lost 1 base and J 5 bases, leaving 13 bases between the germline ends. The CDR3: CASSEFGGPEDTQYF. In DNA form, the CDR3 reads TGCGCCAGCAGTGAGTTCGGGGGGCCGGAAGATACGCAGTATTTT.

V and J are TRBV10-3 and TRBJ2-1; 10 nucleotides align to TRBD2. J lost 9 bases, V lost 3 bases, and 8 bases had no gene match. The CDR3 sequence is 15 residues long. CDR1 and CDR2 (germline): ENHRY, SYGVKD. The CDR3 sequence: CAISDGSSGRTEQFF. DNA of the CDR3: TGTGCCATCAGTGACGGTTCTAGCGGGAGAACTGAGCAGTTCTTC.

The J gene is TRBJ1-3, the V gene TRBV15; 8 bases are shared with TRBD1. V lost 3 bases, J lost 0 bases, and 7 bases stayed unmatched. CDR1 is LNHNV, CDR2 YYDKDF, per germline (reference sequence). The CDR3 runs to 17 residues. CDR3 nucleotides: TGTGCCACCAGCAGGGGGACAGGTTCTATCTCTGGAAACACCATATATTTT. This gives the protein CATSRGTGSISGNTIYF. Together with reference TRBV15 and TRBJ1-3, the CDR3 gives the full variable domain: DAMVIQNPRYQVTQFGKPVTLSCSQTLNHNVMYWYQQKSSQAPKLLFHYYDKDFNNEADTPDNFQSRRPNTSFCFLDIRSPGLGDTAMYLCATSRGTGSISGNTIYFGEGSWLTVV.

V is TRBV19 and J is TRBJ1-5, with TRBD1 as a possible D gene (5 bases). There are 15 residues in the CDR3. Germline V gene data show CDR1 as LNHDA and CDR2 as SQIVND (reference sequence). V was shortened by 1 base and J by 4 bases, with 11 bases between the two germline ends. CDR3 coding DNA: TGTGCCAGTAGTATAGGTGGGGCGTCTAATCAGCCCCAGCATTTT. Translation gives CASSIGGASNQPQHF.